The 20 T cell receptor beta chains below all came from one sample that was sequenced in a study of CD4 T cells in relation to SARS-CoV-2 and coronaviruses listed by TCRdb under 2021. The antigens for these receptors are not known. The library was prepared using the immunoSEQ multiplex PCR assay. Sourced from immuneACCESS, this table was stored by TCRdb with only in-frame sequences that have V and J called. A share of the clones is absent; for the studies checked, an unresolved V gene accounts for under half, and the remainder has no known explanation. For this sample the table gives approximately 25,000 clones, of which less than 75% were detected only once. The top ten hold about 17% of the sample. CD4+ T cells from unexposed donors were collected before the COVID-19 pandemic (2011-2018). The EasySep CD4+ T cell isolation kit was used to isolate CD4+ T cells once the cultures had run for more than 8 days.

The sequencing input was CD4+ T cells from PBMCs, cultured in vitro. The source of these receptors is a human donor in good health.

CDR3: CASSFLSYEQYF. Here the CDR3 DNA reads TGTGCCAGCAGTTTCCTGTCCTACGAGCAGTACTTC. The chain couples TRBV12-3 or TRBV12-4 to TRBJ2-7; no definite D call. CDR3 length: 12 amino acids. V was cut by 3 bases and J by 1 base, with 4 bases left in between.

This clone was counted between two and nine times. V is TRBV28 and J is TRBJ1-2; no firm D call. The CDR3 loop spans 12 amino acids. Trimming took 6 bases from V and 0 from J, leaving 5 bases between them. Per the germline V gene, CDR1 is MDHEN and CDR2 is SYDVKM. The CDR3 DNA sequence: TGTGCCAGCAGCAACGCTAACTATGGCTACACCTTC. Translating gives CASSNANYGYTF.

CDR3 residues: CASSSDMNYGYTF. Written as DNA, the CDR3 is TGCGCCAGCAGCTCGGACATGAACTATGGCTACACCTTC. This chain uses TRBV5-1 with TRBJ1-2; tentative D call: TRBD1 (5 bases). Trimming took 3 bases from V and 2 from J, leaving 8 bases between them. Germline V gene sequence: CDR1 SGHRS, CDR2 YFSETQ. The CDR3 totals 13 residues. Using reference TRBV5-1 and TRBJ1-2 for the parts outside the CDR3, the full variable domain is KAGVTQTPRYLIKTRGQQVTLSCSPISGHRSVSWYQQTPGQGLQFLFEYFSETQRNKGNFPGRFSGRQFSNSRSEMNVSTLELGDSALYLCASSSDMNYGYTFGSGTRLTVV.

The chain couples TRBV7-3 to TRBJ1-1; no reliable D call. V was clipped by 6 bases and J by 2 bases, with 13 bases between them. Germline values: CDR1 SGHTA, CDR2 FQGTGA. There are 14 residues in the CDR3. The CDR3 DNA sequence: TGTGCCAGCAGTCCATCCGAACTTAACACTGAAGCTTTCTTT. It is translated as CASSPSELNTEAFF. The variable domain in full, with the rest retrieved from reference TRBV7-3 and TRBJ1-1, is GAGVSQTPSNKVTEKGKYVELRCDPISGHTALYWYRQSLGQGPEFLIYFQGTGAADDSGLPNDRFFAVRPEGSVSTLKIQRTERGDSAVYLCASSPSELNTEAFFGQGTRLTVV.

The rearrangement uses TRBV2 and TRBJ2-1; a possible D gene is TRBD2 (6 bases). Germline V gene sequence: CDR1 SNHLY, CDR2 FYNNEI. Trimming shortened V by 6 bases and J by 5 bases, and 14 bases separated the two germline ends. This CDR3 is 14 amino acids long. The CDR3 coding sequence is TGTGCCAGCAGGGGCGGGAACCTTAACAATGAGCAGTTCTTC. Encoded protein: CASRGGNLNNEQFF.

This rearrangement joins TRBV24-1 to TRBJ1-4; D is unclear. The germline gives CDR1 KGHDR, CDR2 SFDVKD. Trimming pared 6 bases from V and 7 bases from J, leaving 11 bases between. The length of the CDR3 is 13 residues. In DNA form, the CDR3 reads TGTGCCACCAGTAAAGGGTGGGGTGAAAAACTGTTTTTT. As protein: CATSKGWGEKLFF.

The J gene is TRBJ2-3, the V gene TRBV7-8; weak D call: TRBD2 (6 bases). Germline V gene sequence: CDR1 SGHVS, CDR2 FQNEAQ. V gave up 1 base and J gave up 4 bases, with 18 bases separating them. CDR3 length equals 17 residues. CDR3 in DNA: TGTGCCAGCAGCTTAGAGCCCAGACTAGGAATCGCAGATACGCAGTATTTT. Amino acids: CASSLEPRLGIADTQYF.

The chain couples TRBV29-1 to TRBJ1-1, with D unresolved. Germline CDR1 is SQVTM and CDR2 is ANQGSEA. Trimming took 3 bases from V and 1 from J, leaving 12 bases between them. This CDR3 spans 14 amino acids. The CDR3 region is CSVESAEPNTEAFF. For the CDR3, the DNA is TGCAGCGTTGAGTCTGCAGAGCCGAACACTGAAGCTTTCTTT. The full variable domain, completed using reference TRBV29-1 and TRBJ1-1, is SAVISQKPSRDICQRGTSLTIQCQVDSQVTMMFWYRQQPGQSLTLIATANQGSEATYESGFVIDKFPISRPNLTFSTLTVSNMSPEDSSIYLCSVESAEPNTEAFFGQGTRLTVV.

The rearrangement joins TRBV10-3 to TRBJ2-5; the D gene is possibly TRBD1 (5 bases). Germline V CDR1 and CDR2: ENHRY, SYGVKD. V lost 4 bases and J 0 bases, leaving 12 bases between the germline ends. The CDR3 length is 15 residues. The CDR3 DNA is TGTGCCATCAGTGGTGGGGCCGAGAACCAAGAGACCCAGTACTTC. This sequence encodes CAISGGAENQETQYF.

The chain is built from TRBV6-5 and TRBJ2-7; D possibly corresponds to TRBD1 (8 bases). V was cut by 7 bases and J by 2 bases, with 18 bases left in between. CDR3 length: 15 residues. Germline values: CDR1 MNHEY, CDR2 SVGAGI. This CDR3 reads CASTWGGTGPYEQYF. The CDR3 DNA sequence: TGTGCCAGCACGTGGGGGGGGACAGGACCCTACGAGCAGTACTTC.

This clone was counted a few times. This chain uses TRBV12-3 or TRBV12-4 with TRBJ1-5; 7 bases line up with TRBD1. Trimming took 8 bases from V and 3 from J; bases not matched to a gene: 4. This CDR3 spans 13 amino acids. Here the CDR3 reads CASSTGLNQPQHF. The CDR3 DNA follows: TGTGCCAGCTCGACAGGGCTCAATCAGCCCCAGCATTTT.

This chain connects TRBV6-2 or TRBV6-3 to TRBJ2-7; possible D gene TRBD1, 6 bases. The germline V gene encodes CDR1 MNHEY and CDR2 SVGEGT. The CDR3 covers 15 residues. V lost 2 bases and J 4 bases, leaving 15 bases between the germline ends. The CDR3 region is CASSYRPGDGYEQYF. CDR3 sequence (DNA): TGTGCCAGCAGTTACCGGCCAGGGGACGGGTACGAGCAGTACTTC.

The V call is TRBV19, the J call TRBJ2-2; TRBD1 or TRBD2 may be the D gene (5 bases each). This CDR3 is built from 15 residues. Trimming shortened V by 7 bases and J by 4 bases, and 16 bases separated the two germline ends. The V gene's germline CDR1 is LNHDA and CDR2 SQIVND (reference sequence). The chain's CDR3 is CASTNWGFGTGELFF. The CDR3 bases are TGTGCCAGTACTAACTGGGGGTTTGGCACCGGGGAGCTGTTTTTT.

The chain links TRBV28 to TRBJ1-5; TRBD1 matches at 8 bases. With V trimmed by 6 bases and J by 1 base, 5 bases remained unmatched. The V gene's germline CDR1 is MDHEN and CDR2 SYDVKM. This CDR3 has 15 amino acids. The CDR3 DNA follows: TGTGCCAGCAGCTCGGACAGGGTGAGCAATCAGCCCCAGCATTTT. Translation gives CASSSDRVSNQPQHF.

The sample holds a few counts of this clone. This chain uses TRBV12-5 with TRBJ1-5; D remains ambiguous. CDR1 and CDR2 (germline): LGHNT, FRNRAP. The CDR3 runs 15 residues. V was clipped by 1 base and J by 0 bases, with 7 bases between them. The CDR3 DNA is TGTGCTAGTGGTTTGGAAATGACTAGCAATCAGCCCCAGCATTTT. This encodes CASGLEMTSNQPQHF.

The chain links TRBV5-1 to TRBJ2-7; 7 bases align to TRBD1. Trimming cost V 4 bases and J 1 base; bases outside gene matches: 2. Looked up from germline, CDR1 is SGHRS and CDR2 is YFSETQ. The CDR3 is 13 amino acids. CDR3 nucleotides: TGCGCCAGCAGCGTGGGACAGTCCTACGAGCAGTACTTC. Its protein product is CASSVGQSYEQYF.

The chain carries TRBV7-9 and TRBJ1-5; 8 bases are a match to TRBD1. CDR1 and CDR2 (germline): SEHNR, FQNEAQ (reference sequence). The CDR3 contains 14 residues. The trim removed 5 bases at V and 6 bases at J, leaving 6 bases unmatched. The CDR3 reads CASSLQGGVQPQHF. The CDR3 DNA follows: TGTGCCAGCAGCCTACAGGGGGGAGTTCAGCCCCAGCATTTT.

The rearrangement links TRBV27 to TRBJ2-7, with 13 bases identical to TRBD2. Germline CDR1 MNHEY, CDR2 SMNVEV (reference sequence). The V and J ends lost 4 bases and 1 base, in that order; junction bases with no gene match: 10. The CDR3 is 18 amino acids. CDR3 coding DNA: TGTGCCAGCAGTTGGAATCGGACTAGCGGGAGAGCGTCCTACGAGCAGTACTTC. As protein: CASSWNRTSGRASYEQYF.

The rearrangement links TRBV28 to TRBJ1-5; 9 nucleotides match TRBD1. Looked up from germline, CDR1 is MDHEN and CDR2 is SYDVKM. Trimming at V came to 4 bases and at J to 5 bases, leaving 3 bases not matched to a gene. This CDR3 is 14 amino acids long. Here the CDR3 DNA reads TGTGCCAGCAGTTCGGGACAGGGCGATCAGCCCCAGCATTTT. It codes for CASSSGQGDQPQHF.

V is TRBV3-1 (or the pseudogene TRBV3-2) and J is TRBJ2-1; TRBD1 aligns across 8 bases. Looked up from germline, CDR1 is LGHDT and CDR2 is YNNKEL (reference sequence). The ends lost 4 bases at V and 4 bases at J; junction bases unmatched: 6. The CDR3 runs 15 residues. DNA of the CDR3: TGTGCCAGCAGCCTTAGACAGGGGTCATACAATGAGCAGTTCTTC. Translating gives CASSLRQGSYNEQFF.